The following is a TCR beta chain sequence with its context. Measured with immunoSEQ multiplex PCR; TCRdb has only the in-frame clones, and not every one. The sample includes about 130,000 clones, more than 75% of them seen just once. This sample was taken from a study of T cell responses to AZD1222 COVID-19 vaccine. Sequenced here: peripheral blood, sampled on day 0 of AZD1222 vaccination. This clonotype was obtained from an adult in good health.

CDR3: CASSHFEAGRNLTYGYTF. The DNA for the CDR3 is TGCGCCAGCAGTCACTTCGAGGCAGGGAGGAATTTGACCTATGGCTACACCTTC. V and J are TRBV10-1 and TRBJ1-2; tentative D call: TRBD1 (5 bases). Per the germline V gene, CDR1 is WNHNN and CDR2 is SYGVQD (reference sequence). The V end lost 5 bases, the J end lost 4 bases, and 26 bases lay between the germline ends. The CDR3 is 18 amino acids.